These 24 T cell receptor beta chains originate from one sample sequenced in a study of T cell repertoires in breast cancer. Blocking oligonucleotides added to a second nested PCR suppressed unpaired genes. TCRdb itself ran the emulsion pairing reads through MiXCR, one entry per CDR3 protein. The data contain some 37,000 distinct CDR3 sequences, 45% of them singletons. An expanded emulsion RT-PCR with primers for all TCR V genes paired CD8+ T cell chains. Material for sequencing was CD8+ T cells. These receptor sequences come from a pool of human donors with breast cancer or a healthy control (not recorded which).

There are a few counts of this clonotype. V and J are TRBV7-8 and TRBJ1-1; the D is unclear. Germline CDR1 reads SGHVS; CDR2 reads FQNEAQ. V was clipped by 4 bases and J by 6 bases, with 9 bases between them. The length of the CDR3 is 12 residues. For the CDR3, the DNA is TGTGCCAGCAGCTATGGACGTCCTGAAGCTTTCTTT. It codes for CASSYGRPEAFF.

This clonotype was observed many times. For the CDR3, the DNA is TGCAGTGCCAACCTCAGGGGATCCGTTTCACCCCTCCACTTT. Encoded protein: CSANLRGSVSPLHF. This chain joins TRBV20-1 and TRBJ1-6; D might be TRBD1 (6 bases). V lost 6 bases and J lost 9, with 18 bases in between. CDR3 length: 14 amino acids. Germline loops: CDR1 DFQATT, CDR2 SNEGSKA (reference sequence).

This clonotype has a handful of counts. V gene TRBV14 combines with J gene TRBJ2-1; tentative D call: TRBD2 (5 bases). The CDR3 sequence is 15 residues long. The V and J ends lost 4 bases and 0 bases respectively, with 10 bases between them. Germline V lookup: CDR1 SGHDN, CDR2 FVKESK. CDR3 nucleotides: TGTGCCAGCAGCCTAGTGGGGAGCTCCTACAATGAGCAGTTCTTC. Amino acids: CASSLVGSSYNEQFF.

The chain uses TRBV7-9 and TRBJ2-7; TRBD1 agrees at 8 bases. CDR3 size: 13 residues. V gave up 5 bases and J gave up 4 bases; unmatched junction bases: 4. Germline V lookup: CDR1 SEHNR, CDR2 FQNEAQ (reference sequence). CDR3 nucleotide sequence: TGTGCCAGCAGCCCCAGGGGGCCTTACGAGCAGTACTTC. Translation gives CASSPRGPYEQYF. The full variable domain, in which reference TRBV7-9 and TRBJ2-7 provide the parts outside the CDR3, is DTGVSQNPRHKITKRGQNVTFRCDPISEHNRLYWYRQTLGQGPEFLTYFQNEAQLEKSRLLSDRFSAERPKGSFSTLEIQRTEQGDSAMYLCASSPRGPYEQYFGPGTRLTVT.

This clonotype turned up a few times. One base away lies a much larger clone, so this may be a sequencing read error. The V and J genes are TRBV3-1 and TRBJ1-1; 9 bases align to TRBD1. The length of the CDR3 is 14 residues. Germline loops: CDR1 LGHDT, CDR2 YNNKEL (reference sequence). CDR3 sequence reads: CASTQQGASTEALF. The DNA of the CDR3 is TGTGCCAGCACCCAACAGGGGGCTAGCACTGAAGCTCTCTTT.

This clonotype came up a few times. The V and J genes are TRBV27 and TRBJ2-7; D is undetermined. CDR3 length equals 12 residues. Germline V gene lookup returns CDR1 MNHEY and CDR2 SMNVEV (reference sequence). V dropped 5 bases and J dropped 4 bases, with 9 bases sitting between them. The CDR3 region is CASSPTGYEQYF. Written as DNA, the CDR3 is TGTGCCAGCAGTCCTACTGGGTACGAGCAGTACTTC.

This clonotype appeared a few times. V gene TRBV5-4 combines with J gene TRBJ2-7; maybe TRBD2 (5 bases). V was shortened by 1 base and J by 0 bases, with 8 bases between the two germline ends. Germline V gives CDR1 SGHNT, CDR2 YYREEE (reference sequence). The CDR3 spans 14 residues. The CDR3 nucleotides are TGTGCCAGCAGCTTGACCGGGGACTCCTACGAGCAGTACTTC. Its translation is CASSLTGDSYEQYF.

J is TRBJ1-1 and V is TRBV7-3; TRBD1 agrees at 7 bases. CDR3 size: 14 residues. CDR1 is SGHTA and CDR2 is FQGTGA in the germline V gene. Losses at the gene ends were 4 bases for V and 6 bases for J; bases not matched to a gene: 8. The CDR3 DNA is TGTGCCAGCAGCTCGACAGGGATTGGGGCTGAAGCTTTCTTT. The encoded protein is CASSSTGIGAEAFF.

The count of this clonotype is one. This chain uses TRBV15 with TRBJ2-2; D not resolved. This CDR3 spans 15 amino acids. Germline V gene data show CDR1 as LNHNV and CDR2 as YYDKDF (reference sequence). Trimming left V 9 bases short and J 2 bases short, with 16 bases between. CDR3 protein: CATRDFFSNTGELFF. For the CDR3, the DNA is TGTGCCACAAGGGATTTTTTCAGCAACACCGGGGAGCTGTTTTTT. The complete variable domain, with remaining parts taken from reference TRBV15 and TRBJ2-2, reads DAMVIQNPRYQVTQFGKPVTLSCSQTLNHNVMYWYQQKSSQAPKLLFHYYDKDFNNEADTPDNFQSRRPNTSFCFLDIRSPGLGDTAMYLCATRDFFSNTGELFFGEGSRLTVL.

The table lists this clonotype with a few counts. J is TRBJ2-7 and V is TRBV20-1; 9 nucleotides agree with TRBD2. The CDR3 runs to 15 residues. V dropped 5 bases and J dropped 2; count of bases not matched to a gene: 10. CDR1 and CDR2 (germline): DFQATT, SNEGSKA (reference sequence). As DNA, the CDR3 is TGCAGTGCTGGGCGAACTAGCGGGTATACCTACGAGCAGTACTTC. This codes for CSAGRTSGYTYEQYF.

This rearrangement joins TRBV7-2 to TRBJ2-7; a weak D match, TRBD2 (6 bases). CDR1 is SGHTA and CDR2 is FQGNSA in the germline V gene. This CDR3 is built from 14 residues. V lost 8 bases, J lost 3 bases, and 17 bases lay in between. The CDR3 is CASSLGGSGYEQYF. CDR3 coding DNA: TGTGCCAGCTCTCTAGGAGGTAGCGGCTACGAGCAGTACTTC.

In its sample, this clonotype was seen many times. The chain carries TRBV27 and TRBJ1-5; possible D gene TRBD1, 5 bases. Germline-derived CDR1 and CDR2 are MNHEY and SMNVEV (reference sequence). The CDR3 is 14 residues long. Trimming removed 4 bases from V and 4 bases from J, with 11 bases in between. This chain's CDR3 is CASSSEGLNQPQHF. In nucleotides, the CDR3 is TGTGCCAGCAGTTCTGAGGGGTTAAATCAGCCCCAGCATTTT.

The chain combines TRBV2 with TRBJ2-2, with 9 nucleotides matching TRBD2. V was pared by 1 base and J by 5 bases, with 5 bases of the junction left unmatched. The length of the CDR3 is 16 residues. The V gene's germline CDR1 is SNHLY and CDR2 FYNNEI. For the CDR3, the DNA is TGTGCCAGCAGTGAAGACGGGACTAGCTATACCGGGGAGCTGTTTTTT. Translating it yields CASSEDGTSYTGELFF.

The gene calls are TRBV5-1 and TRBJ2-7; TRBD2 aligns across 12 bases. There are 15 residues in the CDR3. The germline V gene has CDR1 SGHRS and CDR2 YFSETQ. V lost 4 bases, J lost 3 bases, and 5 bases stayed unmatched. The CDR3 region is CASSVRLAGVYEQYF. The CDR3 region has the DNA TGCGCCAGCAGCGTCAGACTAGCGGGAGTCTACGAGCAGTACTTC.

The chain joins TRBV6-1 to TRBJ1-1; D is perhaps TRBD1 (6 bases). This CDR3 has 16 residues. Germline values: CDR1 MNHNS, CDR2 SASEGT. V was shortened by 7 bases and J by 8 bases, with 26 bases between the two germline ends. The CDR3 region is CASTIDQGTVASEAFF. CDR3 DNA: TGTGCCAGCACCATCGACCAGGGGACGGTTGCTTCCGAAGCTTTCTTT.

The J gene is TRBJ2-1, the V gene TRBV7-2; D is possibly TRBD2 (6 bases). The CDR3 is made up of 15 amino acids. V dropped 4 bases and J dropped 1 base, with 11 bases sitting between them. Germline CDR1 reads SGHTA; CDR2 reads FQGNSA. CDR3 bases: TGTGCCAGCAGCTCCCGTCGGGAGTCCTACAATGAGCAGTTCTTC. It codes for CASSSRRESYNEQFF.

This clonotype appeared a few times. The chain combines TRBV25-1 with TRBJ1-2, with 7 bases identical to TRBD1. The CDR3 covers 13 residues. In germline, CDR1 is MGHDK, CDR2 SYGVNS. Germline trimming cut 7 bases from V and 3 bases from J; bases unmatched to any gene: 5. CDR3 nucleotides: TGTGCCAGCAACCCCACAGGGGACTATGGCTACACCTTC. Translation gives CASNPTGDYGYTF.

The chain joins TRBV20-1 to TRBJ2-3; TRBD2 aligns across 7 bases. Per germline, CDR1 DFQATT and CDR2 SNEGSKA (reference sequence). The CDR3 covers 17 residues. Trimming cost V 4 bases and J 0 bases; bases outside gene matches: 13. CDR3 coding DNA: TGCAGTGCTATTAGGCCGGAGCTAGCGGCTAGCACAGATACGCAGTATTTT. Protein: CSAIRPELAASTDTQYF.

CDR3 DNA sequence: TGTGCCAGCGGGGTGCCTAGCGGTAATGAGCAGTTCTTC. It translates to CASGVPSGNEQFF. The chain combines TRBV7-2 with TRBJ2-1; the match to TRBD2 covers 7 bases. The ends lost 8 bases at V and 7 bases at J; junction bases unmatched: 8. Germline V CDR1 and CDR2: SGHTA, FQGNSA. The CDR3 covers 13 residues.

This chain uses TRBV20-1 with TRBJ1-2, with 7 bases that match TRBD1. The CDR3 contains 15 residues. With V trimmed by 5 bases and J by 2 bases, 11 bases remained unmatched. Germline V gene lookup returns CDR1 DFQATT and CDR2 SNEGSKA (reference sequence). The DNA of the CDR3 is TGCAGTGCTTATCCGACAGGGTCCCCCAACTATGGCTACACCTTC. As protein: CSAYPTGSPNYGYTF.

The chain couples TRBV7-3 to TRBJ2-7; 10 nucleotides match TRBD1. The CDR3 loop spans 15 amino acids. V lost 4 bases and J lost 4; bases outside the gene matches: 7. Germline CDR1 reads SGHTA; CDR2 reads FQGTGA. In DNA form, the CDR3 reads TGTGCCAGCAGCTCCAAGACAGGGGGCCTATACGAGCAGTACTTC. Its protein is CASSSKTGGLYEQYF.

V is TRBV29-1 and J is TRBJ1-3; no clear D. The V gene's germline CDR1 is SQVTM and CDR2 ANQGSEA. CDR3 size: 11 residues. V was trimmed by 5 bases and J by 4 bases, leaving 6 bases between them. In DNA, the CDR3 is TGCAGCGTTCACGTAGGAAACACCATATATTTT. Translated, it gives CSVHVGNTIYF.

This clonotype was observed a handful of times. The J gene is TRBJ2-1, the V gene TRBV20-1, with TRBD2 matching 7 bases. The V and J ends lost 0 bases and 6 bases, in that order; junction bases with no gene match: 8. Looked up from germline, CDR1 is DFQATT and CDR2 is SNEGSKA (reference sequence). This CDR3 is built from 15 residues. Here the CDR3 reads CSARDERGPINEQFF. The CDR3 region has the DNA TGCAGTGCTAGAGATGAGCGGGGTCCTATCAATGAGCAGTTCTTC.

CDR3 loop: CATQEGNQPQHF. In nucleotides, the CDR3 is TGTGCCACCCAAGAGGGGAATCAGCCCCAGCATTTT. The gene calls are TRBV6-6 and TRBJ1-5; a weak D match, TRBD1 (5 bases). The V gene's germline CDR1 is MNHNY and CDR2 SVGAGI (reference sequence). CDR3 length equals 12 residues. Trimming left V 10 bases short and J 4 bases short, with 11 bases between.